The subject of this entry is one TCR beta chain. Its antigen is unidentified. This entry comes from a study of read filtering for tumor transcriptome and immune sequencing. Study information: Transcriptome libraries were built from DNase-treated RNA.

From approximately 430 ng of RNA, a library with molecular barcoded alpha/delta and beta/gamma adaptors was made. TCRdb redid the calling of the reads with MiXCR, one entry per CDR3 protein. The sample carries tens of thousands of distinct CDR3 sequences, approximately 21% recorded once. Study-wide results and caveats: Sorted CD138-negative bone marrow cells were not purified T cells.

The ends lost 6 bases at V and 7 bases at J; junction bases unmatched: 11. The CDR3 is 15 residues long. The germline gives CDR1 ENHRY, CDR2 SYGVKD. This clonotype was obtained from a donor over 35 with multiple myeloma. The chain uses TRBV10-3 and TRBJ1-3; 8 bases match TRBD1. Sequenced material: a population of CD138-negative cells sorted from bone marrow. In DNA, the CDR3 is TGTGCCATCAGCGTCCCGGACAGGGCGGCGAACACCATATATTTT. Translation gives CAISVPDRAANTIYF.